The source of this T cell receptor beta chain is a study of blood T cells in healthy people across ages. This clonotype was counted between two and nine times. Collection of roughly 10 milliliters of peripheral blood was performed for each donor. The CDR3 runs 19 residues. Germline CDR1 and CDR2: SGHDN and FVKESK. The J segment lost 0 bases and the V segment lost 0 bases, leaving 11 bases of the junction unmatched. A second PCR of roughly 7 to 11 cycles used a sample-barcoded 5' primer and a J-beta primer mix. Using its own MiXCR run on the 5' RACE reads, TCRdb lists one record per CDR3 protein. The sample records about 720,000 distinct CDR3 sequences, roughly 25% being singletons. These data were also reused for a study on T cells of mothers and their children. That work states: The output of TCR recombination is shaped by thymic selection similarly in related and unrelated pairs. Related mother-child pairs showed slightly, non-significantly higher overlap than unrelated pairs.

The sequence came from a boy younger than 18 in good health. V usage is TRBV14 and J usage is TRBJ2-1; 7 bases align to TRBD2. Sequenced material: blood. The CDR3 reads CASSQDRVAGVSSYNEQFF. The CDR3 DNA reads as TGTGCCAGCAGCCAAGATCGGGTAGCGGGTGTAAGCTCCTACAATGAGCAGTTCTTC. Based on the CDR3 plus reference TRBV14 and TRBJ2-1, the full variable domain is EAGVTQFPSHSVIEKGQTVTLRCDPISGHDNLYWYRRVMGKEIKFLLHFVKESKQDESGMPNNRFLAERTGGTYSTLKVQPAELEDSGVYFCASSQDRVAGVSSYNEQFFGPGTRLTVL.